A selection of T cell receptor beta chains follows, all from one sample in a study of response to subunit inactivated influenza vaccine. One entry per CDR3 protein results from TCRdb running MiXCR on the RT-PCR reads. Here the sample spans 700,000 to 800,000 distinct CDR3 sequences, approximately 17% being singletons. Sequencing used PBMCs from blood, obtained less than 6 days after vaccination. Receptors originate from a man aged 45-60 years who received an inactivated influenza vaccine. Both conserved end residues are part of each CDR3. Fields, in order: D gene, V gene, J gene, CDR3 length, clone size, CDR3 protein, CDR3 DNA. D genes are given only for firm matches. The size field is filled for only some rows; it gives once, few, many or a size class.

TRBD1	TRBV20-1	TRBJ1-6	12	few	CSARDAGDSRSF	TGCAGTGCTAGAGACGCAGGGGACAGTCGTTCCTTT
NA	TRBV15	TRBJ2-7	13	NA	CATSRDPLREQYF	TGTGCCACCAGCAGAGATCCCCTTAGGGAGCAGTACTTC
NA	TRBV7-9	TRBJ2-5	13	few	CASSLADGETQYF	TGTGCCAGCAGCTTAGCGGACGGGGAGACCCAGTACTTC
NA	TRBV24-1	TRBJ1-2	16	NA	CATSEGGRSQGYGYTF	TGTGCCACCAGTGAGGGCGGACGGAGCCAGGGCTATGGCTACACCTTC
NA	TRBV6-1	TRBJ1-5	15	NA	CATRTGHTPNQPQHF	TGTGCCACCCGAACCGGACATACCCCCAATCAGCCCCAGCATTTT
TRBD2	TRBV7-2	TRBJ2-3	15	NA	CASSSQTSGIDTQYF	TGTGCCAGCAGCTCCCAGACTAGCGGGATTGATACGCAGTATTTT
NA	TRBV19	TRBJ2-7	16	NA	CASSIGGRNPVYEQYF	TGTGCCAGTAGTATAGGGGGGCGAAATCCGGTCTACGAGCAGTACTTC
TRBD1	TRBV5-6	TRBJ2-2	15	NA	CASSRDRTNTGELFF	TGTGCCAGCAGTCGGGACAGGACGAACACCGGGGAGCTGTTTTTT
NA	TRBV12-3/TRBV12-4	TRBJ1-5	15	many	CASSSPWAINQPQHF	TGTGCCAGCAGCTCCCCATGGGCTATCAATCAGCCCCAGCATTTT
TRBD1	TRBV29-1	TRBJ2-3	13	few	CSTGTGATDTQYF	TGCAGCACCGGGACAGGGGCCACAGATACGCAGTATTTT
TRBD2	TRBV5-6	TRBJ2-5	14	NA	CASSFPGTSVTQYF	TGTGCCAGCAGCTTTCCCGGGACTAGCGTAACCCAGTACTTC
TRBD2	TRBV12-3/TRBV12-4	TRBJ2-2	15	few	CASSSGTSGPGELFF	TGTGCCAGCAGCTCCGGGACTAGCGGTCCCGGGGAGCTGTTTTTT
TRBD1	TRBV9	TRBJ2-7	15	few	CASSVGQGWFHEQYF	TGTGCCAGCAGCGTAGGACAGGGATGGTTTCACGAGCAGTACTTC
NA	TRBV3-1	TRBJ1-2	13	few	CASSQVRGSGYTF	TGTGCCAGCAGCCAAGTCCGAGGGAGTGGCTACACCTTC
NA	TRBV10-3	TRBJ2-2	12	NA	CAISESPGELFF	TGTGCCATCAGTGAGTCGCCCGGGGAGCTGTTTTTT
NA	TRBV24-1	TRBJ2-7	15	few	CATSDIGAIPYEQYF	TGTGCCACCAGTGATATCGGGGCTATTCCCTACGAGCAGTACTTC
NA	TRBV4-3	TRBJ2-3	17	NA	CASSQDRPGTSTDTQSF	TGCGCCAGCAGCCAAGATCGGCCAGGAACCAGCACAGATACGCAGTCTTTT
NA	TRBV12-3/TRBV12-4	TRBJ1-5	13	many	CASSTTRFEPQHF	TGTGCCAGCAGTACGACACGATTCGAGCCCCAGCATTTT
TRBD2	TRBV25-1	TRBJ2-1	16	few	CASSETSGSRYNEQFF	TGTGCCAGCAGTGAAACTAGCGGGAGCCGGTACAATGAGCAGTTCTTC
NA	TRBV6-1	TRBJ2-5	13	few	CATGWGQQETQYF	TGTGCCACCGGCTGGGGACAACAAGAGACCCAGTACTTC
TRBD2	TRBV20-1	TRBJ2-1	16	NA	CSARDLLAGGNNEQFF	TGCAGTGCTAGAGATCTCCTAGCGGGGGGAAACAATGAGCAGTTCTTC
NA	TRBV21-1	TRBJ2-1	13	NA	CASMWGRYNEQFF	TGTGCCAGCATGTGGGGCAGATACAATGAGCAGTTCTTC
NA	TRBV7-2	TRBJ2-7	15	many	CASSLGTDPSYEQYF	TGTGCCAGCAGCTTAGGGACAGATCCTTCCTACGAGCAGTACTTC
NA	TRBV7-8	TRBJ2-1	11	NA	CASTSLNEQFF	TGTGCCAGCACCTCTCTAAATGAGCAGTTCTTC
TRBD1	TRBV27	TRBJ1-1	13	once	CASGQESATEAFF	TGTGCCAGCGGACAGGAGTCGGCCACTGAAGCTTTCTTT
TRBD2	TRBV27	TRBJ2-7	18	NA	CASSPRALLAGASYEQYF	TGTGCCAGCAGTCCCCGAGCCCTACTAGCGGGCGCCTCCTACGAGCAGTACTTC
NA	TRBV20-1	TRBJ2-1	13	few	CSARDTSLGEQFF	TGCAGTGCTAGGGACACGTCGCTGGGTGAGCAGTTCTTC
NA	TRBV27	TRBJ2-1	14	NA	CASSPLAAYNEQFF	TGTGCCAGCAGTCCGTTAGCCGCCTACAATGAGCAGTTCTTC
NA	TRBV20-1	TRBJ2-2	13	NA	CSARKMNTGELFF	TGCAGTGCTAGGAAGATGAACACCGGGGAGCTGTTTTTT
NA	TRBV6-5	TRBJ2-7	11	many	CASTENYEQYF	TGTGCCAGCACAGAAAACTACGAGCAGTACTTC
NA	TRBV7-2	TRBJ2-3	12	many	CASSRDRYTQYF	TGTGCCAGCAGCCGAGATCGGTATACGCAGTATTTT
TRBD2	TRBV4-3	TRBJ2-2	16	few	CASSQSGRGGTGELFF	TGCGCCAGCAGCCAAAGCGGGAGAGGGGGCACCGGGGAGCTGTTTTTT
NA	TRBV6-2/TRBV6-3	TRBJ2-1	13	NA	CASSYPYYNEQFF	TGTGCCAGCAGTTACCCATATTACAATGAGCAGTTCTTC
NA	TRBV11-2	TRBJ2-4	14	NA	CASSWDVAKNIQYF	TGTGCCAGCAGCTGGGACGTAGCCAAAAACATTCAGTACTTC
TRBD2	TRBV24-1	TRBJ2-2	15	NA	CATSPSGNPTGELFF	TGTGCCACCAGTCCTAGCGGGAACCCCACCGGGGAGCTGTTTTTT
TRBD1	TRBV10-2	TRBJ2-1	14	NA	CASSRDRDKDEQFF	TGCGCCAGCAGTAGGGACAGGGATAAGGATGAGCAGTTCTTC
NA	TRBV20-1	TRBJ2-2	14	few	CSATPGTSAGELFF	TGCAGTGCCACCCCCGGGACTTCAGCCGGGGAGCTGTTTTTT
NA	TRBV19	TRBJ2-3	16	NA	CASSTLGGAVTDTQYF	TGTGCCAGTAGTACACTCGGCGGGGCGGTCACAGATACGCAGTATTTT
TRBD2	TRBV6-5	TRBJ2-5	16	few	CASSYRTSGGKETQYF	TGTGCCAGCAGTTACCGTACTAGCGGGGGGAAAGAGACCCAGTACTTC
TRBD1	TRBV4-2	TRBJ2-6	18	NA	CASSQLDRVSGGANVLTF	TGTGCCAGCAGCCAATTGGACAGGGTTTCAGGTGGGGCCAACGTCCTGACTTTC